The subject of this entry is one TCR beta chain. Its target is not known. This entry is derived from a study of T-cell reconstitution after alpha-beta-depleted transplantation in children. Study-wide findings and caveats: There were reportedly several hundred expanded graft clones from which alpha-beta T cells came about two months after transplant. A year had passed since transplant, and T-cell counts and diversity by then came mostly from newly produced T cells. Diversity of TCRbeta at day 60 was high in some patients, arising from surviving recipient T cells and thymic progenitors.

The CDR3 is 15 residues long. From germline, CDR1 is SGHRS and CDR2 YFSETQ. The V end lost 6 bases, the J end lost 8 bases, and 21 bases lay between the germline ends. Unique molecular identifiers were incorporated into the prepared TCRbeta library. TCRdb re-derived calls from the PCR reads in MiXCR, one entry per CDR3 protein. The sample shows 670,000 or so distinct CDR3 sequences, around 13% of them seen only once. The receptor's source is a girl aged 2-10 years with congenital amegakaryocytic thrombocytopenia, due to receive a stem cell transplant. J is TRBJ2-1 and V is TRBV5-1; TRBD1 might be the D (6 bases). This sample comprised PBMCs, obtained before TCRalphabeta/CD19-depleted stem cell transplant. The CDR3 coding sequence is TGCGCCAGCAAGACCACAGGGCTTCTCAACGATGAGCAGTTCTTC. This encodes CASKTTGLLNDEQFF.